Sequencing of this TCR beta chain was carried out in a study of T cells after yellow fever vaccination. This clonotype was observed many times. The antigen remains unidentified. TCRdb fed the 5' RACE reads into MiXCR, producing one record per CDR3 protein. The data show approximately 250,000 distinct CDR3 sequences, approximately 5.2% seen once. Study conclusions and caveats: In post-booster samples, most primary-vaccination clones reappeared (just under 98% CD4, about 91% CD8).

The sequence was obtained from a man aged 18 to 29 who received the YFV17D yellow fever vaccine. The material was CD4+ T cells sorted from PBMCs, obtained on the day of the yellow fever booster vaccination.

CDR3 loop: CASGGRTDTQYF. DNA of the CDR3: TGTGCCAGCGGGGGTCGCACAGATACGCAGTATTTT. The chain has TRBV27 and TRBJ2-3, with D possibly being TRBD1 or TRBD2 (5 bases each). The CDR3 totals 12 residues. V was cut by 8 bases and J by 1 base, with 7 bases left in between. Germline CDR1 reads MNHEY; CDR2 reads SMNVEV (reference sequence).